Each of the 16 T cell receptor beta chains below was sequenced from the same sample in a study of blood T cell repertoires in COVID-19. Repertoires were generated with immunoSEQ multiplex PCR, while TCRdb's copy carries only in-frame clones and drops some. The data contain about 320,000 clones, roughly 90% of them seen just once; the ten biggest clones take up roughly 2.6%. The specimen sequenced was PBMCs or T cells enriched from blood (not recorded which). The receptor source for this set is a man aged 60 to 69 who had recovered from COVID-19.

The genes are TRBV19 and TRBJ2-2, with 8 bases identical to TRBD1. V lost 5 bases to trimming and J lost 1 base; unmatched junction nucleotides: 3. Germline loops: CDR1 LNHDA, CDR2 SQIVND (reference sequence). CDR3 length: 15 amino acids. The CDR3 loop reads CASSVGTGNTGELFF. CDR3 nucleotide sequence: TGTGCCAGTAGTGTGGGGACAGGGAACACCGGGGAGCTGTTTTTT.

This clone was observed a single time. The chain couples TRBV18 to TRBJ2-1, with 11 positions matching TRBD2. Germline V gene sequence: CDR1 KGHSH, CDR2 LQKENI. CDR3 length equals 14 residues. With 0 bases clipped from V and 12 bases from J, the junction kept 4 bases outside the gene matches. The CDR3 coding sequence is TGTGCCAGCTCACCACCTAACGGACTAGCGGGGCAGTTCTTC. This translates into CASSPPNGLAGQFF.

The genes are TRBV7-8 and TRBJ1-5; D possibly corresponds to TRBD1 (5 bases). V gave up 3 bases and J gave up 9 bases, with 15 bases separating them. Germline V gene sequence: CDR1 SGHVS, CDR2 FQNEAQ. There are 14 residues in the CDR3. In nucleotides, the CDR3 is TGTGCCAGCAGCTTGGGGCTGCAATCACGGCCCCAGCATTTT. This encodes CASSLGLQSRPQHF.

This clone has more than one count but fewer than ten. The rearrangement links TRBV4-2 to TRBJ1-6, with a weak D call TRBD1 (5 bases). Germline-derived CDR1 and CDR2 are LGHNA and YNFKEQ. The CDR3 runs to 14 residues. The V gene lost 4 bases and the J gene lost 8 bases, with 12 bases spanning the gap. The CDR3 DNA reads TGTGCCAGCAGCCCGGGGGAGGGAGATTCACCCCTCCACTTT. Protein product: CASSPGEGDSPLHF.

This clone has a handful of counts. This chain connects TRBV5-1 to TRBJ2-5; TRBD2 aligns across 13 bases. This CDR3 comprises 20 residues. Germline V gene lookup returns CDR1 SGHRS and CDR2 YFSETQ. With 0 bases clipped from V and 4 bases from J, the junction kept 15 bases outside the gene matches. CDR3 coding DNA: TGCGCCAGCAGCTTGGCCACTAGCGGGGGGGCGAACCCCTCAGGAGAGACCCAGTACTTC. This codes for CASSLATSGGANPSGETQYF.

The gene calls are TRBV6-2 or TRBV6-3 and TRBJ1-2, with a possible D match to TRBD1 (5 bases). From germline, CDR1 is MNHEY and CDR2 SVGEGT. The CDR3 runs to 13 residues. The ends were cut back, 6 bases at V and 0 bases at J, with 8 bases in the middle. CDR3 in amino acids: CASSDRPNYGYTF. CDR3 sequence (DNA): TGTGCCAGCAGCGACAGACCTAACTATGGCTACACCTTC.

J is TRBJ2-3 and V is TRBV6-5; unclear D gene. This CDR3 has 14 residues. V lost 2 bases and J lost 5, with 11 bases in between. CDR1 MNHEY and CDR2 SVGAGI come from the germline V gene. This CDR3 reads CASSYGTRQDTQYF. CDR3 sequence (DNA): TGTGCCAGCAGTTACGGTACCAGACAAGATACGCAGTATTTT.

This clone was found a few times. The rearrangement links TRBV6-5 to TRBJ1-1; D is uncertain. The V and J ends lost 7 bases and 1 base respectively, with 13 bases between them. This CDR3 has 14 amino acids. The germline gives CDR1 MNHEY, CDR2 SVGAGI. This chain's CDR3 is CASTPKRGNTEAFF. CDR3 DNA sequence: TGTGCCAGCACCCCTAAGCGAGGGAACACTGAAGCTTTCTTT.

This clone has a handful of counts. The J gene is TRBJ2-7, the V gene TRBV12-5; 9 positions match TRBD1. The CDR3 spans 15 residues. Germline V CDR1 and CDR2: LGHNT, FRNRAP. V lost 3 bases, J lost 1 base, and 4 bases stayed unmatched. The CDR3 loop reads CASGFGQGPSYEQYF. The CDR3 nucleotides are TGTGCTAGTGGTTTCGGACAGGGGCCGTCCTACGAGCAGTACTTC.

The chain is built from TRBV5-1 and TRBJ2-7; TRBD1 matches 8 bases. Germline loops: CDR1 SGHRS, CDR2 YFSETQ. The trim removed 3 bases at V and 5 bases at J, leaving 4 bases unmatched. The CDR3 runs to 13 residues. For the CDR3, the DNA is TGCGCCAGCAGCTCGGGACAGGCCCACGAGCAGTACTTC. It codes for CASSSGQAHEQYF. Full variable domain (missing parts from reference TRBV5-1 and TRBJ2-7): KAGVTQTPRYLIKTRGQQVTLSCSPISGHRSVSWYQQTPGQGLQFLFEYFSETQRNKGNFPGRFSGRQFSNSRSEMNVSTLELGDSALYLCASSSGQAHEQYFGPGTRLTVT.

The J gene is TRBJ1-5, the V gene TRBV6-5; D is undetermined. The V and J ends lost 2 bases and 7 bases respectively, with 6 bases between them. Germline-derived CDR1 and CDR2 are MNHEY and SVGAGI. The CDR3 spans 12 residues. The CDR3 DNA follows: TGTGCCAGCAGTTACCCGGGACAGCCCCAGCATTTT. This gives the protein CASSYPGQPQHF.

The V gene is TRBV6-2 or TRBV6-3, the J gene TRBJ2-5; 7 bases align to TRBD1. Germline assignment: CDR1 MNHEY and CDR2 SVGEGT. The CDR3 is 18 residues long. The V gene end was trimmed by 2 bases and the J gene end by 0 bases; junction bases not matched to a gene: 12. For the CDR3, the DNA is TGTGCCAGCAGTTACGGTCCCAACGGCAGGGGGTACCAAGAGACCCAGTACTTC. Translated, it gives CASSYGPNGRGYQETQYF.

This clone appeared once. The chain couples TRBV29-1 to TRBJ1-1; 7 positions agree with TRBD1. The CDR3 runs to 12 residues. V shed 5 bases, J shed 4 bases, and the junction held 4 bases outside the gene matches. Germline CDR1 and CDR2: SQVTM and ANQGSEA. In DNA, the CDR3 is TGCAGCGTTATCCGACAGGGCACTGAAGCTTTCTTT. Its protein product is CSVIRQGTEAFF.

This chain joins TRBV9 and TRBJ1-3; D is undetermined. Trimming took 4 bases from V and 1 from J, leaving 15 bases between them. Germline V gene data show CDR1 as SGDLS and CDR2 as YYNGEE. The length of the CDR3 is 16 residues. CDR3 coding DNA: TGTGCCAGCAGCCCGGGTCCGAAGGTTTCTGGAAACACCATATATTTT. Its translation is CASSPGPKVSGNTIYF.

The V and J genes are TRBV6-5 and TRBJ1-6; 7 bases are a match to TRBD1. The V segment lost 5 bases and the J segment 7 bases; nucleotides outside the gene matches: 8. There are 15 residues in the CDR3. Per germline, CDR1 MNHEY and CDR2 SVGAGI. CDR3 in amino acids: CASSPQGRGNSPLHF. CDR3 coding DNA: TGTGCCAGCAGTCCCCAGGGCAGGGGGAATTCACCCCTCCACTTT.

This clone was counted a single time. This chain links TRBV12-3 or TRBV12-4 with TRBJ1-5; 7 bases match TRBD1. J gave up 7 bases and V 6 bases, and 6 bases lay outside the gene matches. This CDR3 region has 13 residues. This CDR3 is CASSRQGWQPQHF. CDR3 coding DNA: TGTGCCAGCAGCCGACAGGGTTGGCAGCCCCAGCATTTT.